The entry below describes one T cell receptor (beta chain). Its antigen is still unknown. Base quality data are lacking; no much larger clone is found one base away. The cohort consisted of 650 to 700 healthy bone marrow donors. Cohort members were all nominally healthy when sampled, although unrecorded immune exposures were likely present. The donor was CMV seropositive and was included in the group of some 290 seropositive cohort members. A peripheral blood sample was collected from each donor, and TCR beta sequencing was performed on peripheral blood mononuclear cells. Genomic DNA extraction from the blood cell samples was performed with the Qiagen DNeasy Blood Extraction Kit. As encoded in the germline V gene, CDR1 is SGDLS while CDR2 is YYNGEE. The CDR3, from cysteine to phenylalanine, totals 17 residues. Only the CDR3 portion is preserved as DNA: 51 bases, with reading frame beginning at the first base. V loses 5 bases, J loses 2 bases, and the germline ends lie 22 bases apart.

Library preparation employed the immunoSEQ multiplex PCR assay. A mixture of 60 forward primers for TCR Vbeta segments and 13 reverse primers for TCR Jbeta segments was used in the multiplex PCR. The CDR3 region of rearranged TCR beta genes was amplified from genomic DNA with a multiplex PCR assay. The Illumina HiSeq System was used to sequence the amplified TCR beta libraries as 87-base-pair reads. On the study's bioinformatics: A later analysis counted about 82 million unique TCR beta chains across the approximately 700 repertoires, and some 11 million of these chains were shared by at least two donors. Raw reads were error-corrected and collapsed into unique sequences with a nearest-neighbor algorithm that merged closely related sequences to remove PCR and sequencing errors. Alignment of CDR3 sequences to IMGT reference sequences was used to assign V, D and J gene segments. Each retained sequence needed at least a six-nucleotide match to both a V gene segment and a J gene segment. A rearrangement was called productive if the CDR3 had no stop codons and remained in frame with V and J, and every other rearrangement was called non-productive. CDR3 was defined by IMGT convention, running from the second conserved V-encoded cysteine to the conserved J-encoded phenylalanine. Sequences without an unambiguous match to a single V gene segment were excluded from the earlier analysis of almost 600 of the donors. In an earlier analysis of 587 of the donors, V segments were called functional above 56.7% productive rearrangements and were called segregating when the between-donor standard deviation exceeded 5%. To diagnose cytomegalovirus status from the catalog of TCR beta chain sequences, a statistical classification framework was built. In a later analysis, V and J genes were assigned by comparing TCR nucleotide sequences against IMGT/GENE-DB human TR gene sequences. In a later analysis, CDR3 sequences and most-parsimonious VDJ recombination scenarios were assigned using the TCRdist pipeline. In a later analysis, each TCR beta chain was defined by its CDR3 amino acid sequence together with its V-gene family, and reads without a unique V-gene family were excluded. A later analysis removed several hundred highly shared, low-generation-probability nucleotide sequences to deal with suspected cross-contamination and a sequencing artifact. For each public chain, a later analysis derived a clonal expansion index from normalized ranks of inferred template counts within each repertoire. In a later analysis, generation probabilities were computed using a VDJ recombination model fitted to out-of-frame rearrangements, and the results were checked against IGoR. In a later analysis, TCR-TCR, TCR-HLA and TCR-CMV co-occurrence was scored with hypergeometric tests, and a repertoire-size bias correction was applied to TCR pairs. A later analysis estimated false discovery rates by permuting HLA or CMV assignments 20 times. A later analysis grouped co-occurring TCRs with DBSCAN, adding TCRdist sequence similarity when clustering within HLA-allele-positive subsets. Co-occurrence clustering excluded repertoires with fewer than 30,000 or more than 120,000 public chains, plus five with anomalous nucleotide sharing. The table comes from immuneACCESS by way of TCRdb, which keeps in-frame sequences with V and J called. Part of the clones is missing from these tables; in studies checked, under half for an unresolved V gene and the rest for unknown reasons. The V and J calls and clone size are taken from that table; D and trimming were inferred from the DNA. Counted in this sample were about 160,000 clones; 77% of them appeared once. Over 2% of the sample is held by the ten biggest clonotypes.

The data were obtained in a study of cytomegalovirus exposure and HLA in healthy donors (dated by TCRdb to about 2017). Study-level background: According to an earlier analysis of around 600 of the donors, about 170 million T cells yielded 117 million unique TCR beta sequences and about 300 Gb of sequence data. An early release covering roughly 600 HLA-typed donors comprised about 320 gigabases of sequencing data and 65 million to 100 million unique TCR sequences. Of the roughly 410 genotyped donors, 75% to 85% were placed in the genetic ancestry cluster associated with self-reported Caucasian donors. The study aimed to test whether signatures of past pathogen exposure could be identified by cataloging public T cell receptors. The study used immunosequencing to profile the T cell repertoires of approximately 690 subjects and linked those repertoires to cytomegalovirus serostatus. Besides the first cohort of 666 subjects, a separate validation cohort made up of over 100 different subjects was used. The study combined high-throughput TCR immunosequencing, statistical association of individual TCRs with disease status, and machine learning to predict cytomegalovirus infection status. A later analysis re-analyzed previously published TCR beta repertoires from hundreds of donors and added high-resolution HLA genotyping to study TCR occurrence patterns. Rather than using new phenotypic data, the later analysis identified candidate immune exposures from TCR beta sequences and from how often those sequences occurred across donors. To decide whether each TCR beta V gene segment behaved as functional or pseudogenic, an earlier analysis of approximately 590 of the donors relied on high-throughput TCR beta sequencing. Donor age, sex, ethnicity and CMV serostatus were compiled together with the repertoire data. A later genetic analysis used genome-wide SNP genotypes for about three fifths of the roughly 700 donors, treating that subset as a discovery cohort. All discovery cohort repertoires had been generated using a single sequencing platform. HLA typing covered class I and class II loci at four-digit resolution. The number of typed donors differed by locus: 629-630 for A, B, C, DRB1 and DQB1; some 540 for DQA1; 606 for DPA1; and about 450 for DPB1. Several DR-DQ haplotypes were handled as single units for association and clustering because linkage in the cohort was strong. On average, 235,054 unique TCR beta nucleotide sequences were sequenced per donor among about 400 genotyped donors of the cohort, with around 19% of those sequences being non-productive. Results and caveats for the whole study, not just this receptor: Broadly in line with IMGT annotations, most TCR beta V segments showed up in productive rearrangements about 87% or about 30% of the time in an earlier analysis of several hundred of the donors. Because some donors lacked HLA typing at each locus, the association tests relied only on the typed subset. An association between a missense DCLRE1C variant and V-gene and J-gene trimming of TCR beta chains was found in a later genetic analysis and replicated in an independent cohort. A later analysis found that HLA-associated TCR beta chains were more clonally expanded and had lower generation probabilities than equally common non-associated chains. When HLA alleles, especially DR and DQ, strongly co-occurred, TCR associations were difficult to assign to individual alleles. It was suggested by the authors that the approach could potentially be generalized to other disease states and immunological phenotypes. Immune exposure information for the cohort was limited to CMV serostatus. The study listed approximately 150 TCR beta chains as associated with cytomegalovirus. In this cohort, only TCR beta chains were sequenced, and detectable features were limited by the absence of alpha or paired-chain data. Correlated functional status among segregating V segments might reflect linkage disequilibrium, but an unknown experimental factor could not be ruled out. In a later analysis, several top co-occurrence clusters were reported to appear linked to parvovirus B19, influenza, CMV and Epstein-Barr virus. In a later analysis, TCR association rates were found to vary across HLA loci, with the most associated TCRs seen for DRB1 alleles and the fewest for HLA-C alleles. Most CMV-associated TCR beta chains appeared to be HLA-restricted in a later analysis, and the HLA associations seemed to be driven largely by CMV exposure. A further reported finding was that TCR beta sequences accurately predicted the HLA-A and HLA-B alleles for most subjects in the first cohort. According to a later genetic analysis, donors in an Asian-associated ancestry cluster had fewer N-insertions in productive TCRs than the approximately 700-donor mean. Across donors, most TCR sequences were observed very rarely, whereas some public TCRs were present in many individuals. A cluster of highly shared sequence variants was judged likely to be a technical artifact of the sequencing pipeline. In both the original and validation cohorts, the classifier was reported to diagnose cytomegalovirus status with high specificity and sensitivity. The presence/absence analyses assumed that sequencing depth was roughly uniform across donors, and that assumption may not be true. Three of the identified cytomegalovirus-associated TCR beta chains were confirmed in vitro to be specific for cytomegalovirus antigens. Because counts were too low, more than 15 rarely observed V segments, including chromosome 9 orphons, were excluded from the earlier analysis of 500 to 700 of the donors. At a false discovery rate of 0.05, a later analysis linked roughly 17,000 TCR beta sequences to specific HLA alleles. Because the 87-base-pair reads could not distinguish some IMGT-functional V segments, including TRBV6-2 and TRBV6-3, those segments were excluded.

Recombination connected TRBV9 to TRBJ1-2, and TRBD1 may be the D gene, going by 6 matching bases. Sequenced sample: PBMCs. This TCR came from a woman between 35 and 50 years old in good health and CMV-seropositive. The nucleotides are TGTGCCAGCAGTCCCAACGGTCTTCACAGGGACAACTATGGCTACACCTTC. This encodes CASSPNGLHRDNYGYTF.